Sequencing of this TCR beta chain was carried out in a study of T cell repertoires in cytomegalovirus infection. This clonotype was found a few times. CDR1 and CDR2 from the germline V gene are SNHLY and FYNNEI. Trimming at V came to 7 bases and at J to 2 bases, leaving 4 bases not matched to a gene. This CDR3 is built from 14 residues. TCRdb recomputed calls from the reads with MiXCR, one row per CDR3 protein. The sample lists approximately 500,000 distinct CDR3 sequences, about 15% occurring once. The clonotype was recovered from a human donor in good health (CMV status not recorded). Some clones in this sample may be carry-over from other donors' samples. V and J are TRBV2 and TRBJ2-5; 10 bases map to TRBD2. Sequencing used CD8+ T cells from PBMCs. The DNA for the CDR3 is TGTGCCAGCACGGGACTAGCGCAACAAGAGACCCAGTACTTC. Residues: CASTGLAQQETQYF.